This T cell receptor (beta chain) stems from a study of spatial heterogeneity in lung cancer. Each TCR cDNA molecule bore a unique molecular identifier. Via MiXCR, TCRdb re-called the 5' RACE reads, giving one row per CDR3 protein. The repertoire holds 2,200 or so distinct CDR3 sequences, with around 9.9% as singletons. Study-wide points: One measure, the expanded intratumoral alpha and beta TCR count, tracked tumor mutation counts.

The CDR3 is 15 residues long. Germline-derived CDR1 and CDR2 are MNHNS and SASEGT. Specified time point: sample taken at primary tumor resection. This clonotype is categorized as large. What it recognizes is unknown. An end of the junction does not agree with germline; a read error may underlie this. The origin of this receptor is a female donor with early-stage non-small cell lung cancer. Here the sequenced sample was lung tumor tissue, taken at surgery. The chain uses TRBV6-1 and TRBJ2-1, with 16 bases that match TRBD2. This chain's CDR3 is CASRPGTSGGAVPLF. CDR3 DNA sequence: TGTGCCAGCAGGCCCGGGACTAGCGGGGGGGCCGTTCCTCTCTTC.